Described below is a single T cell receptor (beta chain) sequence and its context. The protocol was immunoSEQ multiplex PCR, while the TCRdb copy is restricted to in-frame clones and leaves out a portion. The table lists around 60,000 clones, less than 95% of them singletons. The sample belongs to a study of T cell changes during pregnancy in multiple sclerosis. The starting material was CD4+ T cells from peripheral blood mononuclear cells, obtained after pregnancy. This TCR came from a female donor in good health, enrolled as a control in a pregnancy study.

CDR3: CASISGGMEGYYGYTF. The CDR3 DNA is TGTGCCAGTATCTCCGGGGGGATGGAAGGATACTATGGCTACACCTTC. This chain uses TRBV19 with TRBJ1-2, with D perhaps TRBD1 (5 bases). The CDR3 length is 16 residues. Looked up from germline, CDR1 is LNHDA and CDR2 is SQIVND (reference sequence). V lost 7 bases and J lost 3, with 21 bases in between.